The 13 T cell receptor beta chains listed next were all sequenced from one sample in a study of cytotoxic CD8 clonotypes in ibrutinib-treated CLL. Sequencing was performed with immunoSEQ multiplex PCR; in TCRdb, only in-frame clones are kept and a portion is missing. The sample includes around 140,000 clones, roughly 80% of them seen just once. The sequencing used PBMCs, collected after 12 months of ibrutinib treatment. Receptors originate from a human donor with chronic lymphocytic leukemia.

The CDR3 reads CASSLVSGYEQYF. CDR3 nucleotides: TGTGCCAGCAGCTTGGTATCCGGCTACGAGCAGTACTTC. V usage is TRBV5-4 and J usage is TRBJ2-7; D remains unclear. V lost 0 bases, J lost 3 bases, and 7 bases lay in between. Germline V gene data show CDR1 as SGHNT and CDR2 as YYREEE (reference sequence). This CDR3 contains 13 residues.

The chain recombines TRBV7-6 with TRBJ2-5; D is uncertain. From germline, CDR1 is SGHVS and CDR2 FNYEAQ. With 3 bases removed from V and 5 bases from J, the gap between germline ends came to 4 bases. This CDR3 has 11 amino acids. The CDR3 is CASSFGETQYF. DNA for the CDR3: TGTGCCAGCAGCTTTGGGGAGACCCAGTACTTC.

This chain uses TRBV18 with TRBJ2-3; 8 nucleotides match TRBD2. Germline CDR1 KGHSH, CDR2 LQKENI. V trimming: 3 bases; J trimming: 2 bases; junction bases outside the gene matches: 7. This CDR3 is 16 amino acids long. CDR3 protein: CASSPTGTRPTDTQYF. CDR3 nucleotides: TGTGCCAGCTCACCGACCGGGACTAGACCCACAGATACGCAGTATTTT. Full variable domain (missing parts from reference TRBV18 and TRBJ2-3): NAGVMQNPRHLVRRRGQEARLRCSPMKGHSHVYWYRQLPEEGLKFMVYLQKENIIDESGMPKERFSAEFPKEGPSILRIQQVVRGDSAAYFCASSPTGTRPTDTQYFGPGTRLTVL.

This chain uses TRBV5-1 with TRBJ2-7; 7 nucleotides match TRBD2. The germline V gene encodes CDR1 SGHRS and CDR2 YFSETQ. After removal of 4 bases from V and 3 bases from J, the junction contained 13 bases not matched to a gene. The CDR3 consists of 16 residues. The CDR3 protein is CASSPGLGRESYEQYF. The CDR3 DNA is TGCGCCAGCAGCCCAGGGCTCGGGCGGGAGAGCTACGAGCAGTACTTC.

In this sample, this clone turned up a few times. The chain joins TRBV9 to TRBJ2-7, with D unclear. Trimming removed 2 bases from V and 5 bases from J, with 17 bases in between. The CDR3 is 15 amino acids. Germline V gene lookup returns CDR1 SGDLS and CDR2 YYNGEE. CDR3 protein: CASSVRPLGKDEQYF. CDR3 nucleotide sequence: TGTGCCAGCAGCGTGCGGCCCTTAGGTAAGGACGAGCAGTACTTC. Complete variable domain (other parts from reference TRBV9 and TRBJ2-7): DSGVTQTPKHLITATGQRVTLRCSPRSGDLSVYWYQQSLDQGLQFLIQYYNGEERAKGNILERFSAQQFPDLHSELNLSSLELGDSALYFCASSVRPLGKDEQYFGPGTRLTVT.

As DNA, the CDR3 is TGTGCCAGCAGCTTGAAGGTGCTAGCGGTTGGCAGCTCCTACGAGCAGTACTTC. Amino acid sequence: CASSLKVLAVGSSYEQYF. This chain connects TRBV7-8 to TRBJ2-7; 7 nucleotides line up with TRBD2. The CDR3 is 18 residues long. V shed 3 bases and J 0 bases; nucleotides not matched to a gene: 14. CDR1 is SGHVS, CDR2 FQNEAQ, per germline.

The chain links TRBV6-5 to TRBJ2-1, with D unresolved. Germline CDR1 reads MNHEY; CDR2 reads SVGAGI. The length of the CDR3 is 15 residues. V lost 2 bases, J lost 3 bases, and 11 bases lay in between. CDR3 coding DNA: TGTGCCAGCAGTTACGGCGCGGAGAACTACAATGAGCAGTTCTTC. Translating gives CASSYGAENYNEQFF.

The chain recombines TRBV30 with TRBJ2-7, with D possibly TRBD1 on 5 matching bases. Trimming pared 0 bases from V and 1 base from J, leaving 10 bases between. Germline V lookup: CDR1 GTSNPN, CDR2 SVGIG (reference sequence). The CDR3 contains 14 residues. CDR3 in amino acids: CAWSVGHGSYEQYF. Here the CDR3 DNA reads TGTGCCTGGAGTGTAGGACACGGGTCCTACGAGCAGTACTTC.

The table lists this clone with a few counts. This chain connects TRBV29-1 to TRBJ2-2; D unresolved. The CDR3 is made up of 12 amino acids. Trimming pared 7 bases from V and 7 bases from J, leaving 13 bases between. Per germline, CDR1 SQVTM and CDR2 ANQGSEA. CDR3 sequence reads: CSGRQENGELFF. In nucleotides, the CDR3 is TGCAGCGGCCGTCAGGAAAACGGGGAGCTGTTTTTT.

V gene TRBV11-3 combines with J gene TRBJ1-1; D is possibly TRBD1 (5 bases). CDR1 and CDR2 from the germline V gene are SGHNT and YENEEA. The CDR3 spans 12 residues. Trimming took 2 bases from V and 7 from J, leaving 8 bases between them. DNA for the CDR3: TGTGCCAGCAGCTTACCCACAGGTGAAGCTTTCTTT. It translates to CASSLPTGEAFF.

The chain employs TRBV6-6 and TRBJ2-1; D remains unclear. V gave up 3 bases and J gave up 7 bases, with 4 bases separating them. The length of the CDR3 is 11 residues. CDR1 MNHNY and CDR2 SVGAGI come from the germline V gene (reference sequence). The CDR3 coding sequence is TGTGCCAGCAGTTATTTAAATGAGCAGTTCTTC. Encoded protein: CASSYLNEQFF.

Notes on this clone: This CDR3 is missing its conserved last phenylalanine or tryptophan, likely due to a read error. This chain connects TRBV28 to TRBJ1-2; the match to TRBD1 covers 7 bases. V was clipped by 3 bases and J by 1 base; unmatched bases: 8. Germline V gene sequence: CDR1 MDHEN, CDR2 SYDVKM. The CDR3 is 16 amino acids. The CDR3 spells CASSLEPGQRNYGYTL. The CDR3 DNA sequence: TGTGCCAGCAGTTTGGAACCGGGACAGCGTAACTATGGCTACACCCTC.

CDR3 region: CASSARLGTDTQYF. CDR3 DNA: TGTGCCAGTTCCGCCCGCCTCGGCACAGATACGCAGTATTTT. This chain links TRBV19 with TRBJ2-3; D is unclear. This CDR3 is 14 amino acids long. V gave up 8 bases and J gave up 1 base, with 13 bases separating them. Looked up from germline, CDR1 is LNHDA and CDR2 is SQIVND (reference sequence).